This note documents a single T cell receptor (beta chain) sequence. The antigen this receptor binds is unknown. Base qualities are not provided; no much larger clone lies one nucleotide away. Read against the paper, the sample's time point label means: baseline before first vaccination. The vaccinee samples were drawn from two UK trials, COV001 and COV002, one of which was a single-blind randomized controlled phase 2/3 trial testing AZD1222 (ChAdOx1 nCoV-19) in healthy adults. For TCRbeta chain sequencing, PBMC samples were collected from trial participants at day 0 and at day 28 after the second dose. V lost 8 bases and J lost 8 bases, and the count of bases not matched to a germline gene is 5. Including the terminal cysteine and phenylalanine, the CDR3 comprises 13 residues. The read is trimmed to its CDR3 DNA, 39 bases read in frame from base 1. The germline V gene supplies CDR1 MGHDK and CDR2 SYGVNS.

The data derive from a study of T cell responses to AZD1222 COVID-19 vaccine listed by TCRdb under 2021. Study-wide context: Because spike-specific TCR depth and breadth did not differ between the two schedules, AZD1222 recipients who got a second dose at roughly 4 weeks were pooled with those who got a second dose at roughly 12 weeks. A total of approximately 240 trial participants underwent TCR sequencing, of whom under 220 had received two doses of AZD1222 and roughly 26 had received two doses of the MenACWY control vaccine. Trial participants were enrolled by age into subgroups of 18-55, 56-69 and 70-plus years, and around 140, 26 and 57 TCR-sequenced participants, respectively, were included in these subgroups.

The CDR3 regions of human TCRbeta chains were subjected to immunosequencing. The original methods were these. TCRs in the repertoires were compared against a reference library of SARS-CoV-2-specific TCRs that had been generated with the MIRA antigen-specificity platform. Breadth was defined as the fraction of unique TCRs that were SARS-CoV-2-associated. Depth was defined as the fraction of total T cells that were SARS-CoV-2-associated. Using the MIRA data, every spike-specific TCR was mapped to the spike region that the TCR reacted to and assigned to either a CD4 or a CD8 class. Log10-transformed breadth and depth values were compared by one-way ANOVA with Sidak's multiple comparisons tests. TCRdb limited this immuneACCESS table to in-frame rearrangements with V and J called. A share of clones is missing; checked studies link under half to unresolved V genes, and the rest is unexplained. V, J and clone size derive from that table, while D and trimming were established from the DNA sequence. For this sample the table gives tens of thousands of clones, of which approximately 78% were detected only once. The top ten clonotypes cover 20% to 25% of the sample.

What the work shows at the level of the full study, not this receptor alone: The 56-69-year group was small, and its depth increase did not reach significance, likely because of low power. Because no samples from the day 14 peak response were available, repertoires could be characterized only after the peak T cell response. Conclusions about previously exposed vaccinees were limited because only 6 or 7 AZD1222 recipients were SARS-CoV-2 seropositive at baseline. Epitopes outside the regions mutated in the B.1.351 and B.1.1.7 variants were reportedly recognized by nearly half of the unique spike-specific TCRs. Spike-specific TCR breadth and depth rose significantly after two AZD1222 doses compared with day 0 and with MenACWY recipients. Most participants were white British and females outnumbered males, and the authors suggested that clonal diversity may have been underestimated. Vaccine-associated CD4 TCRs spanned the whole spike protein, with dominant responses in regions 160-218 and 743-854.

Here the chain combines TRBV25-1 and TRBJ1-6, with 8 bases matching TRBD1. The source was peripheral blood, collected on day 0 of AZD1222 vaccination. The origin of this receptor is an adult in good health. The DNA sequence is TGTGCCAGCCCCGACAGGGGCGATTCACCCCTCCACTTT. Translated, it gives CASPDRGDSPLHF.